These T cell receptor beta chains were read from a single sample in a study of blood T cell repertoires in COVID-19. Clones were read by immunoSEQ multiplex PCR, and TCRdb kept only the in-frame ones, dropping some. Among over 120,000 clones listed, nearly 90% were seen once. Sequencing was done on a sample of peripheral blood. The receptors stem from a man in his sixties or seventies with acute or convalescent COVID-19. The conserved cysteine and the conserved F or W are not part of the CDR3 here. Size values are once, few and many counts, or a class for expanded clones, and some rows have none.

TRBV4-1	TRBJ1-1	NA	ASSRDRYTEAF
TRBV5-1	TRBJ2-3	NA	ASSSLDSGGTDTQY
TRBV7-2	TRBJ1-1	NA	ASSARPGQKNTEAF
TRBV14	TRBJ2-7	NA	ASSPRTGGSSEQY
TRBV7-2	TRBJ2-1	once	ASSLPQTGADNEQF
TRBV19	TRBJ2-3	NA	ASSYNRGQSTDTQY
TRBV19	TRBJ2-5	NA	ASSMGWSGGRRETQY
TRBV7-9	TRBJ2-7	NA	ASSFRQGANEQY
TRBV28	TRBJ2-1	NA	ASRTGTSGRSSYNEQF
TRBV27	TRBJ1-4	NA	ASSARGLGNEKLF
TRBV5-5	TRBJ2-1	few	ASTQGGNRDNEQF
TRBV19	TRBJ1-5	NA	ASSIPQGQGAYQPQH
TRBV5-1	TRBJ1-2	NA	ASSLQGAVNYGYT
TRBV21-1	TRBJ1-1	NA	ASSKVRDRRTEAF